The 25 T cell receptor beta chains reported below all come from one sample, sequenced in a study of T cells in localized non-small cell lung cancer. Libraries were prepared by immunoSEQ multiplex PCR; TCRdb keeps only in-frame clonotypes and omits some of them. The sample gives 20,000 to 30,000 clones, approximately 90% of which show up once; 4.2% is in the top ten. The sample in question was peripheral blood, obtained before any cancer treatment. The receptors were gathered from a female donor of 60 years or more with stage II squamous cell lung carcinoma.

This clone has just one count. The rearrangement joins TRBV7-3 to TRBJ2-7; D is perhaps TRBD1 (8 bases). The germline V and J ends were trimmed by 5 bases and 6 bases, with 14 bases remaining between them. Germline lookup yields CDR1 SGHTA and CDR2 FQGTGA. The CDR3 extends over 13 amino acids. The CDR3 DNA reads as TGTGCCAGCAGCCTACAGGGGGGGCTCGAGCAGTACTTC. It codes for CASSLQGGLEQYF. The whole variable domain, filled in from reference TRBV7-3 and TRBJ2-7, reads GAGVSQTPSNKVTEKGKYVELRCDPISGHTALYWYRQSLGQGPEFLIYFQGTGAADDSGLPNDRFFAVRPEGSVSTLKIQRTERGDSAVYLCASSLQGGLEQYFGPGTRLTVT.

The table lists this clone with a count of one. V and J are TRBV27 and TRBJ2-7; 9 bases match TRBD1. Germline trimming cut 5 bases from V and 3 bases from J; bases unmatched to any gene: 11. Per the germline V gene, CDR1 is MNHEY and CDR2 is SMNVEV (reference sequence). This CDR3 contains 16 residues. CDR3 in amino acids: CASSTAGTGSFYEQYF. DNA of the CDR3: TGTGCCAGCAGTACCGCCGGGACAGGGAGCTTCTACGAGCAGTACTTC.

The V and J genes are TRBV2 and TRBJ1-2, with D possibly TRBD1 on 6 matching bases. This CDR3 has 13 residues. Trimming removed 7 bases from V and 4 bases from J, with 13 bases in between. Germline V gene lookup returns CDR1 SNHLY and CDR2 FYNNEI. CDR3 coding DNA: TGTGCCAGCAAGACGACAGGCCCCTATGGCTACACCTTC. This encodes CASKTTGPYGYTF. Full variable domain (missing parts from reference TRBV2 and TRBJ1-2): EPEVTQTPSHQVTQMGQEVILRCVPISNHLYFYWYRQILGQKVEFLVSFYNNEISEKSEIFDDQFSVERPDGSNFTLKIRSTKLEDSAMYFCASKTTGPYGYTFGSGTRLTVV.

This sequence joins TRBV5-1 and TRBJ2-2; TRBD2 agrees at 11 bases. Germline V gene data show CDR1 as SGHRS and CDR2 as YFSETQ. V dropped 4 bases and J dropped 6; count of bases not matched to a gene: 8. The CDR3 runs to 16 residues. The CDR3 nucleotides are TGCGCCAGCAGCCTTTTTAGCGGGGGGGCCGCCGGGGAGCTGTTTTTT. Translated: CASSLFSGGAAGELFF. Full variable domain (rest looked up from reference TRBV5-1 and TRBJ2-2): KAGVTQTPRYLIKTRGQQVTLSCSPISGHRSVSWYQQTPGQGLQFLFEYFSETQRNKGNFPGRFSGRQFSNSRSEMNVSTLELGDSALYLCASSLFSGGAAGELFFGEGSRLTVL.

The DNA of the CDR3 is TGCAGCGTTGAAGATCTCCGGAACACTGAAGCTTTCTTT. Translated: CSVEDLRNTEAFF. This chain connects TRBV29-1 to TRBJ1-1; D uncertain. The length of the CDR3 is 13 residues. The germline gives CDR1 SQVTM, CDR2 ANQGSEA. Trimming cost V 0 bases and J 1 base, with 6 bases left between them.

The gene calls are TRBV19 and TRBJ1-5; maybe TRBD1 (5 bases). CDR3 length equals 15 residues. Germline CDR1 is LNHDA and CDR2 is SQIVND (reference sequence). V was pared by 6 bases and J by 3 bases, with 15 bases between. CDR3 sequence reads: CASSHPQGVNQPQHF. CDR3 nucleotides: TGTGCCAGTAGCCATCCCCAGGGAGTCAATCAGCCCCAGCATTTT.

The V call is TRBV28, the J call TRBJ1-5; no firm D call. Looked up from germline, CDR1 is MDHEN and CDR2 is SYDVKM. This CDR3 has 12 amino acids. V lost 6 bases to trimming and J lost 4 bases, with 7 bases between them. As DNA, the CDR3 is TGTGCCAGCAGGGCACCGAATCAGCCCCAGCATTTT. Translation: CASRAPNQPQHF.

This chain joins TRBV1 and TRBJ2-7; the DNA was not compared with TRBD2, the D call given in the table. TRBV1 represents a pseudogene. The CDR3 runs to 16 residues. Here the CDR3 reads CTSSQDREREHYEQYF. CDR3 DNA sequence: TGCACCAGCAGCCAAGATCGAGAGCGGGAGCACTACGAGCAGTACTTC.

J is TRBJ1-2 and V is TRBV7-2, with 8 bases matching TRBD1. Germline trimming cut 1 base from V and 4 bases from J; bases unmatched to any gene: 5. Germline loops: CDR1 SGHTA, CDR2 FQGNSA. The CDR3 totals 15 residues. The CDR3 DNA follows: TGTGCCAGCAGCTTAGGGGGACAGGCCCTCTATGGCTACACCTTC. Protein: CASSLGGQALYGYTF.

The V call is TRBV7-9, the J call TRBJ1-1; D not resolved. Trimming stripped 5 bases from V and 2 bases from J, with 15 bases between. Germline lookup yields CDR1 SEHNR and CDR2 FQNEAQ (reference sequence). The CDR3 has 15 amino acids. The CDR3 spells CASSLTTGKNTEAFF. CDR3 sequence (DNA): TGTGCCAGCAGCCTCACGACCGGTAAAAACACTGAAGCTTTCTTT.

The chain carries TRBV19 and TRBJ2-1; 8 nucleotides match TRBD2. The CDR3 length is 16 residues. Germline V gene lookup returns CDR1 LNHDA and CDR2 SQIVND (reference sequence). V lost 0 bases to trimming and J lost 6 bases; unmatched junction nucleotides: 7. The CDR3 spells CASSIDKRGRGNEQFF. Written as DNA, the CDR3 is TGTGCCAGTAGTATAGATAAGCGGGGGCGCGGCAATGAGCAGTTCTTC.

The V and J genes are TRBV7-9 and TRBJ2-3; D ambiguous. The V end was cut by 1 base, the J end by 2 bases, with 13 bases between. The CDR3 runs to 16 residues. Germline CDR1 reads SEHNR; CDR2 reads FQNEAQ (reference sequence). The CDR3 DNA sequence: TGTGCCAGCAGCTTAGTACTACAGATCTACACAGATACGCAGTATTTT. Its translation is CASSLVLQIYTDTQYF.

The V gene is TRBV7-2, the J gene TRBJ2-3; 7 bases match TRBD1. Germline V gene data show CDR1 as SGHTA and CDR2 as FQGNSA. J gave up 1 base and V 1 base, and 2 bases lay outside the gene matches. The CDR3 is made up of 15 amino acids. Written as DNA, the CDR3 is TGTGCCAGCAGCTTAGGGACAGGCCGCACAGATACGCAGTATTTT. Translating gives CASSLGTGRTDTQYF.

The rearrangement links TRBV11-2 to TRBJ1-6, with a tentative D call TRBD1 (6 bases). In germline, CDR1 is SGHAT, CDR2 FQNNGV. V lost 0 bases to trimming and J lost 14 bases, with 11 bases between them. This CDR3 has 13 residues. The CDR3 protein is CASSLERGGTLHF. The DNA for the CDR3 is TGTGCCAGCAGCTTAGAGAGGGGGGGGACCCTCCACTTT.

The V and J genes are TRBV19 and TRBJ2-7; D possibly uses TRBD1 or TRBD2 (5 bases each). Germline CDR1 LNHDA, CDR2 SQIVND (reference sequence). This CDR3 has 13 amino acids. The V end was cut by 3 bases, the J end by 3 bases, with 9 bases between. CDR3 amino acids: CASSMGDGYEQYF. The CDR3 bases are TGTGCCAGTAGTATGGGGGACGGCTACGAGCAGTACTTC.

As DNA, the CDR3 is TGTGCCAGCAGCTTGGCGCTAGCGGGAGCGCTGAACGAGCAGTACTTC. It translates to CASSLALAGALNEQYF. The V gene is TRBV5-5, the J gene TRBJ2-7; 10 nucleotides align to TRBD2. Germline V CDR1 and CDR2: SGHKS, YYEKEE (reference sequence). Trimming removed 0 bases from V and 5 bases from J; junction bases left unmatched: 8. The CDR3 is 16 amino acids.

The chain has TRBV13 and TRBJ2-7; 9 bases fit TRBD1. Per germline, CDR1 PRHDT and CDR2 FYEKMQ (reference sequence). Trimming cost V 5 bases and J 5 bases; bases outside gene matches: 1. The length of the CDR3 is 12 residues. DNA of the CDR3: TGTGCCAGCAGCCACAGGGGGCACGAGCAGTACTTC. It encodes CASSHRGHEQYF.

In its sample, this clone was seen once. V usage is TRBV21-1 and J usage is TRBJ2-2; the tabulated D call, TRBD2, remains unverified against the DNA. TRBV21-1 corresponds to a pseudogene. The CDR3 extends over 16 amino acids. The CDR3 region has the DNA TGTGCCAGCAGCAAAGGCCTTCGGTTTGTGGCCGGGGAGCTGTTTTTT. Residues: CASSKGLRFVAGELFF.

The rearrangement links TRBV29-1 to TRBJ1-1; no clear D gene. Trimming took off 7 bases at V and 0 bases at J, with 15 bases between the two ends. CDR3 length: 14 residues. CDR1 and CDR2 (germline): SQVTM, ANQGSEA. CDR3 sequence: CSGRGSRLNTEAFF. The DNA of the CDR3 is TGCAGCGGGCGTGGAAGCAGGCTGAACACTGAAGCTTTCTTT.

The rearrangement uses TRBV6-5 and TRBJ1-3; TRBD1 agrees at 10 bases. The CDR3 consists of 15 residues. V lost 6 bases, J lost 4 bases, and 6 bases stayed unmatched. Germline CDR1 reads MNHEY; CDR2 reads SVGAGI. The CDR3 nucleotides read TGTGCCAGCAGGAAGGGGACAGGGGTCGGAAACACCATATATTTT. The encoded protein is CASRKGTGVGNTIYF.

The rearrangement uses TRBV2 and TRBJ1-4; D is uncertain. The CDR3 runs 12 residues. Trimming removed 6 bases from V and 8 bases from J, with 10 bases in between. Germline V CDR1 and CDR2: SNHLY, FYNNEI. The CDR3, as DNA: TGTGCCAGCAGGAAGATAGGGGAAAAACTGTTTTTT. Translating gives CASRKIGEKLFF.

The V and J genes are TRBV18 and TRBJ1-1; a possible D gene is TRBD1 (5 bases). The germline V and J ends were trimmed by 3 bases and 1 base, with 12 bases remaining between them. The CDR3 has 15 residues. Looked up from germline, CDR1 is KGHSH and CDR2 is LQKENI. The CDR3, as DNA: TGTGCCAGCTCACCGTGGGGGACGGAGAACACTGAAGCTTTCTTT. It specifies CASSPWGTENTEAFF. Combining the CDR3 with reference TRBV18 and TRBJ1-1 gives the whole variable domain NAGVMQNPRHLVRRRGQEARLRCSPMKGHSHVYWYRQLPEEGLKFMVYLQKENIIDESGMPKERFSAEFPKEGPSILRIQQVVRGDSAAYFCASSPWGTENTEAFFGQGTRLTVV.

DNA for the CDR3: TGTGCCAGCTCTTTGGCGGGGGGCCTGGATACGCAGTATTTT. It specifies CASSLAGGLDTQYF. The chain is built from TRBV6-6 and TRBJ2-3; 8 bases map to TRBD2. Germline lookup yields CDR1 MNHNY and CDR2 SVGAGI (reference sequence). The CDR3 spans 14 residues. Unmatched junction bases numbered 10, after V lost 8 bases and J lost 6 bases.

This chain joins TRBV19 and TRBJ2-5, with D possibly TRBD1 on 5 matching bases. The germline V and J ends were trimmed by 3 bases and 4 bases, with 9 bases remaining between them. This CDR3 has 13 residues. From germline, CDR1 is LNHDA and CDR2 SQIVND (reference sequence). CDR3 protein: CASSIQGGETQYF. DNA of the CDR3: TGTGCCAGTAGTATCCAGGGTGGAGAGACCCAGTACTTC.

V gene TRBV10-1 combines with J gene TRBJ2-1; 9 nucleotides match TRBD1. CDR1 and CDR2 from the germline V gene are WNHNN and SYGVQD (reference sequence). This CDR3 region has 18 residues. J lost 4 bases, V lost 4 bases, and 14 bases had no gene match. The CDR3 region is CASSGPIDRGSPYNEQFF. In DNA form, the CDR3 reads TGCGCCAGCAGTGGGCCCATAGACAGGGGGTCCCCTTACAATGAGCAGTTCTTC.